This T cell receptor (beta chain) emerged from a study of blood T cell repertoires in COVID-19. Study in general: Some COVID-19 samples were acute and others convalescent; all came from the United States, Italy and Spain. The cDNA or gDNA used as material had been derived from T cells, B-cell-depleted T cells, or PBMCs.

Sequenced by immunoSEQ multiplex PCR; TCRdb stores in-frame clones only, minus some. The sample carries more than 350,000 clones, about 89% recorded once. Seattle researchers signed up patients amid active infection and tracked them longitudinally. The sequencing input was peripheral blood. This sequence was found in a woman aged 25 to 39 with COVID-19, enrolled during active disease.

The CDR3 region has the DNA TGCGCCAGCAGCTTGCAACAGCAAGGTGGCGAGCAGTACTTC. Its translation is CASSLQQQGGEQYF. The J gene is TRBJ2-7, the V gene TRBV5-1; D unresolved. CDR3 length: 14 residues. V was clipped by 1 base and J by 6 bases, with 14 bases between them. The germline V gene encodes CDR1 SGHRS and CDR2 YFSETQ.